These 28 T cell receptor beta chains originate from one sample sequenced in a study of blood T cell repertoires in COVID-19. Sequencing used immunoSEQ multiplex PCR; TCRdb keeps in-frame clones, though not all of them. Found here are fewer than 250,000 clones, around four fifths of them singletons; the top ten hold roughly 2.5%. The specimen was peripheral blood. These receptors were obtained from a woman aged 40 to 55 with active or convalescent COVID-19.

The chain uses TRBV7-3 and TRBJ2-1; 15 positions agree with TRBD2. This CDR3 region has 17 residues. J gave up 6 bases and V 5 bases, and 8 bases lay outside the gene matches. Germline V lookup: CDR1 SGHTA, CDR2 FQGTGA. CDR3 sequence reads: CASSVPGLAGGANEQFF. The CDR3 nucleotides read TGTGCCAGCAGCGTACCGGGACTAGCGGGGGGCGCCAATGAGCAGTTCTTC.

Note on this clone: Germline and junction disagree at one end, which may indicate a read error. The CDR3 DNA reads as TGTGCTAGCAGTTTGTCCTGGACTAGCGGGCAAGAGACCCAGTACTTC. Its translation: CASSLSWTSGQETQYF. The chain is built from TRBV7-7 and TRBJ2-5, with 11 bases matching TRBD2. From germline, CDR1 is SSHAT and CDR2 FNYEAQ (reference sequence). This CDR3 is 16 amino acids long.

The CDR3 DNA reads as TGCAGCGTTGAAGTCGGGGGAAATGAGCAGTTCTTC. It translates to CSVEVGGNEQFF. V gene TRBV29-1 combines with J gene TRBJ2-1; possibly TRBD2 for D (6 bases). The V gene lost 1 base and the J gene lost 7 bases, with 8 bases spanning the gap. The CDR3 spans 12 residues. Germline loops: CDR1 SQVTM, CDR2 ANQGSEA.

V is TRBV12-5 and J is TRBJ2-3; D is unclear. V was trimmed by 2 bases and J by 2 bases, leaving 5 bases between them. The CDR3 is made up of 13 amino acids. Germline V gene data show CDR1 as LGHNT and CDR2 as FRNRAP. Written as DNA, the CDR3 is TGTGCTAGTGGTTTGAGCCCCACAGATACGCAGTATTTT. It codes for CASGLSPTDTQYF.

V gene TRBV5-1 combines with J gene TRBJ2-6, with 8 positions matching TRBD2. The length of the CDR3 is 18 residues. CDR1 is SGHRS, CDR2 YFSETQ, per germline. With 4 bases clipped from V and 4 bases from J, the junction kept 13 bases outside the gene matches. CDR3 DNA sequence: TGCGCCAGCAGCCCGGCCGGGACTAGTACGAGGGGGGCCAACGTCCTGACTTTC. It is translated as CASSPAGTSTRGANVLTF.

This rearrangement joins TRBV28 to TRBJ2-1; tentative D call: TRBD1 (5 bases). The germline V and J ends were trimmed by 6 bases and 4 bases, with 10 bases remaining between them. CDR1 and CDR2 from the germline V gene are MDHEN and SYDVKM. The CDR3 is 13 amino acids. CDR3 sequence (DNA): TGTGCCAGCAGCGTAACAGGTTACAATGAGCAGTTCTTC. Translating it yields CASSVTGYNEQFF.

This chain links TRBV6-5 with TRBJ1-5; 11 bases align to TRBD1. The CDR3 spans 16 residues. V trimming: 4 bases; J trimming: 6 bases; junction bases outside the gene matches: 8. Per the germline V gene, CDR1 is MNHEY and CDR2 is SVGAGI. DNA of the CDR3: TGTGCCAGCAGTTCCGCCGGGACAGGGGGGACTCAGCCCCAGCATTTT. It is translated as CASSSAGTGGTQPQHF.

This clone was recorded a few times. The gene calls are TRBV21-1 and TRBJ2-7; TRBD1 was called by the table and not checked on the DNA. TRBV21-1 is annotated as a pseudogene. CDR3 size: 15 residues. The CDR3 DNA follows: TGTGCCAGCAGCAGGTGGGCCTCGAGCTCCTACGAGCAGTACTTC. Translated, it gives CASSRWASSSYEQYF.

V is TRBV27 and J is TRBJ1-1, with D possibly being TRBD1 (5 bases). The CDR3 spans 16 residues. The V end was cut by 5 bases, the J end by 4 bases, with 20 bases between. Germline V CDR1 and CDR2: MNHEY, SMNVEV (reference sequence). In DNA form, the CDR3 reads TGTGCCAGCAGTCCGGGAGGAGGGGCCCGGGGCACTGAAGCTTTCTTT. Translated: CASSPGGGARGTEAFF.

The chain is built from TRBV3-1 (or the pseudogene TRBV3-2) and TRBJ1-6; 8 bases line up with TRBD1. The CDR3 has 16 amino acids. Germline-derived CDR1 and CDR2 are LGHDT and YNNKEL (reference sequence). V gave up 2 bases and J gave up 7 bases; unmatched junction bases: 7. CDR3 bases: TGTGCCAGCAGCCAACTCAGGGGGCCAAGGAATTCACCCCTCCACTTT. This sequence encodes CASSQLRGPRNSPLHF.

Only one count was recorded for this clone. The chain couples TRBV11-3 to TRBJ2-2; 8 bases agree with TRBD1. The trim removed 0 bases at V and 3 bases at J, leaving 3 bases unmatched. Germline values: CDR1 SGHNT, CDR2 YENEEA. The CDR3 totals 16 residues. CDR3 coding DNA: TGTGCCAGCAGCTTAGATCGGGACAGGTACACCGGGGAGCTGTTTTTT. This sequence encodes CASSLDRDRYTGELFF.

The CDR3 is CASSQDRFGTGSEQYF. Written as DNA, the CDR3 is TGCGCCAGCAGCCAAGATAGGTTCGGGACAGGGAGTGAGCAGTACTTC. The chain uses TRBV4-3 and TRBJ2-7; TRBD1 matches at 9 bases. CDR3 length: 16 amino acids. CDR1 and CDR2 from the germline V gene are LGHNA and YSLEER. V shed 0 bases and J 7 bases; nucleotides not matched to a gene: 10.

The rearrangement uses TRBV5-4 and TRBJ1-3; D may be TRBD1 (5 bases). The CDR3 spans 14 residues. Between the trimmed V and J ends, which lost 4 bases and 0 bases, there was a span of 8 bases. Germline V lookup: CDR1 SGHNT, CDR2 YYREEE (reference sequence). CDR3 sequence: CASSDDSSGNTIYF. For the CDR3, the DNA is TGTGCCAGCAGCGACGACAGCTCTGGAAACACCATATATTTT.

This clone showed up just once. The chain employs TRBV28 and TRBJ2-2, with a possible D match to TRBD1 (5 bases). Germline-derived CDR1 and CDR2 are MDHEN and SYDVKM. There are 15 residues in the CDR3. V gave up 2 bases and J gave up 2 bases, with 9 bases separating them. The CDR3 reads CASSLSRVNTGELFF. CDR3 in DNA: TGTGCCAGCAGTTTAAGCAGGGTTAACACCGGGGAGCTGTTTTTT.

The V call is TRBV5-6, the J call TRBJ2-7; D possibly corresponds to TRBD2 (5 bases). The CDR3 extends over 14 amino acids. CDR1 and CDR2 from the germline V gene are SGHDT and YYEEEE. Trimming stripped 2 bases from V and 4 bases from J, with 13 bases between. The CDR3 loop reads CASSFLQDSYEQYF. The DNA for the CDR3 is TGTGCCAGCAGCTTCCTGCAGGACTCTTACGAGCAGTACTTC.

This clone was counted a single time. The chain links TRBV6-5 to TRBJ2-7; TRBD1 is a possible D gene (7 bases). The CDR3 runs 15 residues. CDR1 and CDR2 from the germline V gene are MNHEY and SVGAGI. With 1 base removed from V and 4 bases from J, the gap between germline ends came to 14 bases. For the CDR3, the DNA is TGTGCCAGCAGTTACTGGTCAGGGGGGTCGTACGAGCAGTACTTC. Residues: CASSYWSGGSYEQYF.

This clone was detected once. This rearrangement joins TRBV14 to TRBJ2-3; tentative D call: TRBD2 (6 bases). The CDR3 is 15 residues long. Germline assignment: CDR1 SGHDN and CDR2 FVKESK. V was pared by 4 bases and J by 0 bases, with 11 bases between. The CDR3 region has the DNA TGTGCCAGCAGCCGTCTAGCGCGCAGCACAGATACGCAGTATTTT. Translating gives CASSRLARSTDTQYF. Drawing the rest from reference TRBV14 and TRBJ2-3, the complete variable domain is EAGVTQFPSHSVIEKGQTVTLRCDPISGHDNLYWYRRVMGKEIKFLLHFVKESKQDESGMPNNRFLAERTGGTYSTLKVQPAELEDSGVYFCASSRLARSTDTQYFGPGTRLTVL.

This clone was seen only once. CDR3 sequence (DNA): TGTGCCAGCAGCCAAGGATTGGGGGGAGGCTACACCTTC. Translated, it gives CASSQGLGGGYTF. V usage is TRBV14 and J usage is TRBJ1-2; D is perhaps TRBD1 (5 bases). The CDR3 covers 13 residues. Germline assignment: CDR1 SGHDN and CDR2 FVKESK. Trimming took off 1 base at V and 8 bases at J, with 11 bases between the two ends.

V is TRBV20-1 and J is TRBJ1-2, with 8 bases aligning to TRBD1. Germline V gene sequence: CDR1 DFQATT, CDR2 SNEGSKA (reference sequence). The trim removed 3 bases at V and 6 bases at J, leaving 3 bases unmatched. The CDR3 spans 12 residues. The chain's CDR3 is CSASAGGDGYTF. The CDR3 coding sequence is TGCAGTGCTAGTGCAGGGGGCGATGGCTACACCTTC.

The rearrangement links TRBV7-8 to TRBJ2-7, with TRBD1 matching 7 bases. In germline, CDR1 is SGHVS, CDR2 FQNEAQ. V shed 4 bases, J shed 0 bases, and the junction held 9 bases outside the gene matches. This CDR3 comprises 16 residues. This CDR3 is CASSSRDRESSYEQYF. CDR3 in DNA: TGTGCCAGCAGCTCCAGAGACAGGGAGAGCTCCTACGAGCAGTACTTC.

This chain links TRBV7-2 with TRBJ2-7; TRBD2 agrees at 11 bases. The CDR3 sequence is 16 residues long. V trimming: 5 bases; J trimming: 4 bases; junction bases outside the gene matches: 10. Germline values: CDR1 SGHTA, CDR2 FQGNSA. CDR3 nucleotide sequence: TGTGCCAGCAGCCCCCCCTTAGCGGGGGGGCGTTACGAGCAGTACTTC. Residues: CASSPPLAGGRYEQYF.

This chain uses TRBV6-5 with TRBJ1-2; a weak D match, TRBD1 (6 bases). Trimming stripped 2 bases from V and 3 bases from J, with 13 bases between. This CDR3 comprises 15 residues. Looked up from germline, CDR1 is MNHEY and CDR2 is SVGAGI. CDR3 in amino acids: CASSYTMDSYYGYTF. CDR3 coding DNA: TGTGCCAGCAGTTACACTATGGACAGCTACTATGGCTACACCTTC.

The CDR3 DNA reads as TGTGCCAGTAGTATAGATGGACAGCATGGAAACACCATATATTTT. This translates into CASSIDGQHGNTIYF. V and J are TRBV19 and TRBJ1-3, with a possible D match to TRBD1 (6 bases). The CDR3 loop spans 15 amino acids. Germline V lookup: CDR1 LNHDA, CDR2 SQIVND (reference sequence). V lost 0 bases and J lost 3, with 9 bases in between. Variable domain in full (rest from reference TRBV19 and TRBJ1-3): DGGITQSPKYLFRKEGQNVTLSCEQNLNHDAMYWYRQDPGQGLRLIYYSQIVNDFQKGDIAEGYSVSREKKESFPLTVTSAQKNPTAFYLCASSIDGQHGNTIYFGEGSWLTVV.

The chain couples TRBV7-9 to TRBJ1-6; D might be TRBD1 (6 bases). The V end lost 5 bases, the J end lost 8 bases, and 16 bases lay between the germline ends. Germline V lookup: CDR1 SEHNR, CDR2 FQNEAQ (reference sequence). This CDR3 has 15 amino acids. CDR3 amino acids: CASSPRGGTYSPLHF. The CDR3 bases are TGTGCCAGCAGCCCCCGGGGGGGCACATATTCACCCCTCCACTTT.

The chain employs TRBV11-3 and TRBJ2-5, with 11 nucleotides matching TRBD2. The CDR3 is made up of 18 amino acids. V trimming: 0 bases; J trimming: 4 bases; junction bases outside the gene matches: 10. CDR1 and CDR2 (germline): SGHNT, YENEEA. CDR3 DNA sequence: TGTGCCAGCAGCTTAGATCTGATTGGACTAGCGGGCTCAGAGACCCAGTACTTC. Translated, it gives CASSLDLIGLAGSETQYF.

The chain recombines TRBV5-4 with TRBJ2-1, with 7 bases lining up with TRBD1. Germline V lookup: CDR1 SGHNT, CDR2 YYREEE (reference sequence). CDR3 size: 15 residues. V was clipped by 6 bases and J by 5 bases; unmatched bases: 11. The CDR3 spells CASTRQGMVHNEQFF. DNA of the CDR3: TGTGCCAGCACCCGACAGGGAATGGTGCACAATGAGCAGTTCTTC. Complete variable domain (other parts from reference TRBV5-4 and TRBJ2-1): ETGVTQSPTHLIKTRGQQVTLRCSSQSGHNTVSWYQQALGQGPQFIFQYYREEENGRGNFPPRFSGLQFPNYSSELNVNALELDDSALYLCASTRQGMVHNEQFFGPGTRLTVL.

The V gene is TRBV7-9, the J gene TRBJ2-7; the D is unclear. Germline V gene lookup returns CDR1 SEHNR and CDR2 FQNEAQ (reference sequence). The CDR3 extends over 8 amino acids. V lost 10 bases and J lost 5, with 3 bases in between. DNA of the CDR3: TGTGCCACCGACGAGCAGTACTTC. Its protein product is CATDEQYF.

This chain joins TRBV7-9 and TRBJ2-3; 11 bases fit TRBD2. The junction had 6 bases not matched to a gene; V was cut back by 1 base and J by 0 bases. The CDR3 consists of 18 residues. From germline, CDR1 is SEHNR and CDR2 FQNEAQ (reference sequence). Here the CDR3 DNA reads TGTGCCAGCAGCTTAGGACTAGCGGGATACCTTAGCACAGATACGCAGTATTTT. Protein product: CASSLGLAGYLSTDTQYF. Filled out from reference TRBV7-9 and TRBJ2-3, the complete variable domain reads DTGVSQNPRHKITKRGQNVTFRCDPISEHNRLYWYRQTLGQGPEFLTYFQNEAQLEKSRLLSDRFSAERPKGSFSTLEIQRTEQGDSAMYLCASSLGLAGYLSTDTQYFGPGTRLTVL.